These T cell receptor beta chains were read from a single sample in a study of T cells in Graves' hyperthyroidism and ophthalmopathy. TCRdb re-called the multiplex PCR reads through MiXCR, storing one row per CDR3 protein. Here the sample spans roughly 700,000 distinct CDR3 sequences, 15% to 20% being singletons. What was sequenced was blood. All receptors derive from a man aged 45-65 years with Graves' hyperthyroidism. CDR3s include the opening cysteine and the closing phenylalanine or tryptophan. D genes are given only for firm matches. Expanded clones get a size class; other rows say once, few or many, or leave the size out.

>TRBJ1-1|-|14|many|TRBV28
CASSSRRQAPEAFF
TGTGCCAGCAGTTCTCGTCGACAGGCGCCAGAAGCTTTCTTT
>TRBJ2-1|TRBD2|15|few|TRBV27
CASSLGLAGAMEQFF
TGTGCCAGCAGTTTAGGACTAGCGGGAGCTATGGAGCAGTTCTTC
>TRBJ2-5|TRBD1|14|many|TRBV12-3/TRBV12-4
CASTPRQGQETQYF
TGTGCCAGCACCCCACGACAGGGACAAGAGACCCAGTACTTC
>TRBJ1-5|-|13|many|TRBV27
CASSFNGGQPQHF
TGTGCCAGCAGTTTTAATGGGGGCCAGCCCCAGCATTTT
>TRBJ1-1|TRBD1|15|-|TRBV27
CASSPRDSLATEAFF
TGTGCCAGCAGTCCCCGGGACAGCCTCGCAACTGAAGCTTTCTTT
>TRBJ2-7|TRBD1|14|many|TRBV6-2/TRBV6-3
CASIPGTGFYEQYF
TGTGCCAGCATCCCCGGGACAGGGTTCTACGAGCAGTACTTC
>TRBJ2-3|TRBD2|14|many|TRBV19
CASRRAGVTDTQYF
TGTGCCAGTAGGCGAGCGGGGGTCACAGATACGCAGTATTTT
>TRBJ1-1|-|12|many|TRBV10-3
CAIWQGTTEAFF
TGTGCCATCTGGCAGGGGACCACTGAAGCTTTCTTT
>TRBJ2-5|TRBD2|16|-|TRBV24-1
CATSDTSAGGVETQYF
TGTGCCACCAGTGATACCTCAGCGGGAGGAGTAGAGACCCAGTACTTC
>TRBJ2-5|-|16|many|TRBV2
CASSEARREEWETQYF
TGTGCCAGCAGTGAAGCGCGTAGGGAAGAATGGGAGACCCAGTACTTC
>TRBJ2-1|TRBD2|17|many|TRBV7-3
CASSLTGGGPRRNEQFF
TGTGCCAGCAGCTTAACCGGCGGGGGACCCCGCCGGAATGAGCAGTTCTTC
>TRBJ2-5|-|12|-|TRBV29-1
CSLREGAETQYF
TGCAGCCTAAGGGAAGGGGCAGAGACCCAGTACTTC
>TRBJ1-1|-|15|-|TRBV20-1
CSALETSSMNTEAFF
TGCAGTGCTCTTGAAACCAGCAGTATGAACACTGAAGCTTTCTTT
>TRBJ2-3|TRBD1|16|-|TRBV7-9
CASSPKQGDSTDTQYF
TGTGCCAGCAGCCCGAAGCAGGGGGATAGCACAGATACGCAGTATTTT
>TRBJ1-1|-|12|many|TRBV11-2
CASSLGSIEAFF
TGTGCCAGCAGCCTAGGGTCGATTGAAGCTTTCTTT
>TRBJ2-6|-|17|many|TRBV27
CASRPPVQGSGANVLTF
TGTGCCAGCAGGCCACCTGTACAGGGATCTGGGGCCAACGTCCTGACTTTC
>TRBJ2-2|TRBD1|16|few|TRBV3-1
CASSQGDRVGTGELFF
TGTGCCAGCAGCCAAGGGGACAGGGTTGGAACCGGGGAGCTGTTTTTT
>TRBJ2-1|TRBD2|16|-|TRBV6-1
CASSAISGPSYNEQFF
TGTGCCAGCAGTGCAATTAGCGGGCCCTCCTACAATGAGCAGTTCTTC
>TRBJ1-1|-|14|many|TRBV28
CASSSAGFDTEAFF
TGTGCCAGCAGTTCCGCAGGGTTCGACACTGAAGCTTTCTTT
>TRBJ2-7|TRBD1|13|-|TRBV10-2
CASSRTGIHEQYF
TGCGCCAGCAGTCGGACAGGGATCCACGAGCAGTACTTC
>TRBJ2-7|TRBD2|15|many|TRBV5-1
CASSLISGRAYEQYF
TGCGCCAGCAGCTTGATAAGCGGGAGGGCCTACGAGCAGTACTTC
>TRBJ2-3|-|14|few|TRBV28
CASSGVTGTDTQYF
TGTGCCAGCAGTGGAGTAACAGGCACAGATACGCAGTATTTT
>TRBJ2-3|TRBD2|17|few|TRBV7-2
CASSFPQLAGITDTQDF
TGTGCCAGCAGCTTTCCGCAACTAGCGGGGATCACAGATACGCAGGATTTT
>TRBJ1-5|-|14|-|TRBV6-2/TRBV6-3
CASRRDASNQPQHF
TGTGCCAGCAGGCGGGACGCCAGCAATCAGCCCCAGCATTTT
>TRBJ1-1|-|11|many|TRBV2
CASSPNREAFF
TGTGCCAGCAGTCCAAACAGGGAGGCTTTCTTT
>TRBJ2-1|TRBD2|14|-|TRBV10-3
CASRTSGGDNEQFF
TGTGCCAGCCGGACTAGCGGGGGGGACAATGAGCAGTTCTTC
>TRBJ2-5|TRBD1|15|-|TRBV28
CASSDPGQTQETQYF
TGTGCCAGCAGTGACCCGGGACAGACCCAAGAGACCCAGTACTTC
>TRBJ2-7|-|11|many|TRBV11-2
CASGQYYEQYF
TGTGCCAGCGGACAGTACTACGAGCAGTACTTC
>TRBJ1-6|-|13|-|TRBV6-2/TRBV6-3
CASREQAESPLHF
TGTGCCAGCAGGGAACAGGCTGAGTCACCCCTCCACTTT
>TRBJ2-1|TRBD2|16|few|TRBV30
CAWNLAGDYSYNEQFF
TGTGCCTGGAATTTAGCGGGAGACTACTCCTACAATGAGCAGTTCTTC
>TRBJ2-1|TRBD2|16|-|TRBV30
CAWIGTSGSMYNEQFF
TGTGCCTGGATCGGGACTAGCGGGAGCATGTACAATGAGCAGTTCTTC
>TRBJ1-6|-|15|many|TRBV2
CASKGESSYNSPLHF
TGTGCCAGCAAGGGGGAAAGCTCCTATAATTCACCCCTCCACTTT
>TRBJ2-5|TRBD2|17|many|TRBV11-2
CASSSGTSGRWGETQYF
TGTGCCAGCAGCTCAGGGACTAGCGGGAGATGGGGAGAGACCCAGTACTTC
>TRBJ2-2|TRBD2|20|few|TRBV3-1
CASSQSPLRTSGSFGGELFF
TGTGCCAGCAGCCAGTCCCCTCTTAGGACTAGCGGGAGCTTCGGCGGGGAGCTGTTTTTT
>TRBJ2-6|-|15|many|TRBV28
CASSSPLIGANVLTF
TGTGCCAGCAGTTCCCCTTTAATTGGGGCCAACGTCCTGACTTTC
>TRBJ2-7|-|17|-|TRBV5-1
CASSLGITSTSSYEQYF
TGCGCCAGCAGCTTGGGTATTACTAGCACGAGCTCCTACGAGCAGTACTTC
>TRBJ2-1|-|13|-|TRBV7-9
CASSFPLENEQFF
TGTGCCAGCAGCTTTCCCCTAGAAAATGAGCAGTTCTTC
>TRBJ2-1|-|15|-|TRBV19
CASSISLDLPNEQFF
TGTGCCAGTAGTATTTCGTTGGACCTTCCCAATGAGCAGTTCTTC
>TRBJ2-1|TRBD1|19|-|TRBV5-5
CASSKPGQGALKINNEQFF
TGTGCCAGCAGCAAACCGGGACAGGGGGCCCTAAAGATTAACAATGAGCAGTTCTTC
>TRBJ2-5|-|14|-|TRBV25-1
CASSVAGPIETQYF
TGTGCCAGCAGTGTGGCGGGACCGATTGAGACCCAGTACTTC
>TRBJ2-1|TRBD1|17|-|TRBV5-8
CASSLSTGGKVTNEQFF
TGTGCCAGCAGCTTAAGTACAGGGGGAAAAGTCACAAATGAGCAGTTCTTC
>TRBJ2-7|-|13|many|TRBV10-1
CASSGPVPGEQYF
TGCGCCAGCAGTGGACCAGTACCGGGGGAGCAGTACTTC
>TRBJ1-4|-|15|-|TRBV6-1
CASSEHWGVGEKLFF
TGTGCCAGCAGTGAACATTGGGGGGTTGGTGAAAAACTGTTTTTT
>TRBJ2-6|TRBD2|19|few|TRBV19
CASSIDRGGKSSGANVLTF
TGTGCCAGTAGTATAGATCGGGGGGGAAAGAGCTCTGGGGCCAACGTCCTGACTTTC
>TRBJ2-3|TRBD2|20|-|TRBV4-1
CASSYYFGLAGGPSTDTQYF
TGCGCCAGCAGCTACTATTTCGGGTTAGCGGGAGGGCCTTCCACAGATACGCAGTATTTT
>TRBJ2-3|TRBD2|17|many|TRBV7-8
CASSLAGTSRSTDTQYF
TGTGCCAGCAGCTTAGCGGGGACTAGCCGTAGCACAGATACGCAGTATTTT
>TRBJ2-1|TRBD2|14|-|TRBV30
CALGLSANYNEQFF
TGTGCGTTGGGACTATCGGCCAATTACAATGAGCAGTTCTTC
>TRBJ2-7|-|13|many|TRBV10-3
CAITPGGLHEQYF
TGTGCCATCACCCCAGGGGGGCTTCACGAGCAGTACTTC
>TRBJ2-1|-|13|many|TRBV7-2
CASSLGGRSPQFF
TGTGCCAGCAGCTTAGGTGGTAGGTCTCCGCAGTTCTTC
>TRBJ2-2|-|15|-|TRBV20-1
CSARPVAEGAGELFF
TGCAGTGCTAGACCGGTAGCGGAAGGGGCCGGGGAGCTGTTTTTT
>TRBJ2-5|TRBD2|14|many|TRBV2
CASSERTSTETQYF
TGTGCCAGCAGTGAACGGACTAGCACAGAGACCCAGTACTTC
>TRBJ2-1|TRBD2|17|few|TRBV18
CASSPSRTSGEYNEQFF
TGTGCCAGCTCACCTTCACGGACCAGCGGGGAGTACAATGAGCAGTTCTTC
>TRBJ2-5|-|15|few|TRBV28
CASSWVAGAQETQYF
TGTGCCAGCAGTTGGGTCGCGGGGGCTCAGGAGACCCAGTACTTC